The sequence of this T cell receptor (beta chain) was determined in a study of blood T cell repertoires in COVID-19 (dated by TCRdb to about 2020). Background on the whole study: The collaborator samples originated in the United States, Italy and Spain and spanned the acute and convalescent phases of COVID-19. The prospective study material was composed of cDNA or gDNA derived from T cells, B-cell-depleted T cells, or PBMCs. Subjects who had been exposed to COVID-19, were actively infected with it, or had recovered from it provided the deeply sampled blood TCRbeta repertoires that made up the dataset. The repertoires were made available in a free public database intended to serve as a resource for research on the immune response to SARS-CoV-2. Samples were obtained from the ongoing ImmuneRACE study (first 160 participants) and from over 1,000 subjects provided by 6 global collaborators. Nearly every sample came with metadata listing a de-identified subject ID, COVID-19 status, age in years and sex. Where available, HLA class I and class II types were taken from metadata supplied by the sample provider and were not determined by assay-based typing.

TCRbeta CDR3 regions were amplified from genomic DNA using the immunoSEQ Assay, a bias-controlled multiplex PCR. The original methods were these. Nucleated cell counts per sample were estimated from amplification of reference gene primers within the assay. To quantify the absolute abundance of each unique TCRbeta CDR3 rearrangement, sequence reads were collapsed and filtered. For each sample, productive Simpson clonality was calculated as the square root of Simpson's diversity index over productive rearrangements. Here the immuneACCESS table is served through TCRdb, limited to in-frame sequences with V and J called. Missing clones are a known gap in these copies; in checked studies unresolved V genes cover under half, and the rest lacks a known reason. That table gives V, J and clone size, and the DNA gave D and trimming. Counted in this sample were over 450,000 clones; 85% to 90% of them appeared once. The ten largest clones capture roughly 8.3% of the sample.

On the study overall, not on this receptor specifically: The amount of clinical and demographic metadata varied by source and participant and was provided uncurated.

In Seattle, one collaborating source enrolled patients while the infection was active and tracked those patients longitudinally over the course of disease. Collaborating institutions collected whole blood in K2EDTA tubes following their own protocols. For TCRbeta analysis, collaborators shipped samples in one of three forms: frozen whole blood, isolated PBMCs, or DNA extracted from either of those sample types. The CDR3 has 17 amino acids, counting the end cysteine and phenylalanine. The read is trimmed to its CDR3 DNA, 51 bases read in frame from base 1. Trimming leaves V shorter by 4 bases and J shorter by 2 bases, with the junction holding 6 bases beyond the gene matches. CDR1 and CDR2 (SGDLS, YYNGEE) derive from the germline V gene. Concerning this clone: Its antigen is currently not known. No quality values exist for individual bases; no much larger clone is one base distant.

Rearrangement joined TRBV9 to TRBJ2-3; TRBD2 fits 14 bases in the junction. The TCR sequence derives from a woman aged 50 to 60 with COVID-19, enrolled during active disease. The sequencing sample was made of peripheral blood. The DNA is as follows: TGTGCCAGCAGCCCTGGGACTAGCGGGGGAACCACAGATACGCAGTATTTT. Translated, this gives CASSPGTSGGTTDTQYF.